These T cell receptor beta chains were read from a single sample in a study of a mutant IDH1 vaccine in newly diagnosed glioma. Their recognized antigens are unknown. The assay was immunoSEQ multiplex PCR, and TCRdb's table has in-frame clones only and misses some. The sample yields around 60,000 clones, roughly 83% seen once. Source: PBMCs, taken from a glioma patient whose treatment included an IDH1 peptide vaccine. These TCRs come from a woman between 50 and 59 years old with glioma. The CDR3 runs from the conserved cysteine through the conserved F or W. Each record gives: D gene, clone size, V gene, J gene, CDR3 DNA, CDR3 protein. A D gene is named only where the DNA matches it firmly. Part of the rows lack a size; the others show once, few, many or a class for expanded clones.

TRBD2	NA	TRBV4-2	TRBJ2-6	TGTGCCAGCAGCTCCCCCGGGACTAGCCTGCCTGGGGCCAACGTCCTGACTTTC	CASSSPGTSLPGANVLTF
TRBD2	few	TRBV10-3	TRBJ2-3	TGTGCCATCAGTGGGAGGGGACTAGCCTCAGATACGCAGTATTTT	CAISGRGLASDTQYF
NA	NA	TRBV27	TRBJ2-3	TGTGCCAGCAGTTTGAGTGTCGGGGATACGCAGTATTTT	CASSLSVGDTQYF
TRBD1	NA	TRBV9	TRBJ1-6	TGTGCCAGCAGCGTAGCTAAAACAGGGGATAATTCACCCCTCCACTTT	CASSVAKTGDNSPLHF
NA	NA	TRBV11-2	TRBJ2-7	TGTGCCAGCAGCATAGGGGCGGGGGCTTTCTACGAGCAGTACTTC	CASSIGAGAFYEQYF
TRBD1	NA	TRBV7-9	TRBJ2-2	TGTGCCAGCAGCTTTCCAGGGGGCGTGGACACCGGGGAGCTGTTTTTT	CASSFPGGVDTGELFF
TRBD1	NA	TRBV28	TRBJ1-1	TGTGCCAGCAGTCCCCCGGACAGGGTGAACACTGAAGCTTTCTTT	CASSPPDRVNTEAFF
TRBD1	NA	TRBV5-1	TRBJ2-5	TGCGCCAGCAGCAGGGACAGGGGGCTAGGTGAGACCCAGTACTTC	CASSRDRGLGETQYF
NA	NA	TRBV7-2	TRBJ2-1	TGTGCCAGCAGCTTAATGATCTCCTACAATGAGCAGTTCTTC	CASSLMISYNEQFF
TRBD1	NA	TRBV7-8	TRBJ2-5	TGTGCCAGCAGCTCGGACAGGGGAGAGACCCAGTACTTC	CASSSDRGETQYF
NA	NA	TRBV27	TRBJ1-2	TGTGCCAGCAGAGCCCCAGGGGCTTATGGCTACACCTTC	CASRAPGAYGYTF
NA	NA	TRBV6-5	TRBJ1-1	TGTGCCAGCAGGGGTTCCAGGGACACTGAAGCTTTCTTT	CASRGSRDTEAFF